This T cell receptor beta chain was found in a study of shared clonotypes between healthy human individuals. Study in general: The cohort had two women and a few men, ages 18 to 49. Whole-study findings and limits: Investigators expected sequencing depth to affect clonotype sharing among donors.

Only in-frame clones appear in the TCRdb table, and some are missing; sequencing was by immunoSEQ multiplex PCR. The sample holds roughly 490,000 clones, about three quarters seen once. This clone was seen only a few times. Its specificity is unknown. V was pared by 5 bases and J by 1 base, with 11 bases between. From germline, CDR1 is MDHEN and CDR2 SYDVKM. This CDR3 region has 14 residues. The chain combines TRBV28 with TRBJ1-2, with D tentatively TRBD1 (6 bases). Sequenced sample: PBMCs. This receptor was obtained from a woman aged 40 to 55 in good health. Some clones in this sample may be carry-over from other donors' samples. CDR3 sequence reads: CASSRQGFNYGYTF. Here the CDR3 DNA reads TGTGCCAGCAGTCGGCAGGGGTTTAACTATGGCTACACCTTC.